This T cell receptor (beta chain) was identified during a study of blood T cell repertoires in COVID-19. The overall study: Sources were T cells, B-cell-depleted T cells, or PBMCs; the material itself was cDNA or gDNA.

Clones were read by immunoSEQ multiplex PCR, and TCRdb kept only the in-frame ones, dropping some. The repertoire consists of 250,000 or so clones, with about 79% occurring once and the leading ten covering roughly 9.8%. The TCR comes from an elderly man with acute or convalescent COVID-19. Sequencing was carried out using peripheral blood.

CDR3 region: CASSARGLAGVRAGELFF. CDR3 in DNA: TGTGCCAGCAGCGCACGAGGTCTAGCGGGGGTCCGCGCCGGGGAGCTGTTTTTT. V usage is TRBV7-8 and J usage is TRBJ2-2, with 10 bases lining up with TRBD2. V lost 5 bases, J lost 6 bases, and 15 bases stayed unmatched. This CDR3 is built from 18 residues. Germline loops: CDR1 SGHVS, CDR2 FQNEAQ.